This passage covers 2 T cell receptor beta chains from one sample sequenced in a study of cytomegalovirus exposure and HLA in healthy donors. The PCR was carried out with 60 Vbeta primers and 13 Jbeta primers. Data came from immunoSEQ multiplex PCR; TCRdb stores just in-frame clones and leaves some out. The sample consists of some 160,000 clones, roughly four fifths of them appearing once. Input material: PBMCs. The receptors were gathered from a woman in her forties or fifties in good health and CMV-seronegative.

The genes are TRBV5-1 and TRBJ2-7, with 9 bases matching TRBD1. Germline CDR1 reads SGHRS; CDR2 reads YFSETQ. This CDR3 comprises 18 residues. After removal of 3 bases from V and 3 bases from J, the junction contained 16 bases not matched to a gene. The CDR3 sequence is CASSWAATTGGGGYEQYF. The CDR3 DNA reads TGCGCCAGCAGCTGGGCAGCTACTACAGGGGGCGGGGGCTACGAGCAGTACTTC.

V is TRBV2 and J is TRBJ2-7; D gene ambiguous. This CDR3 is 15 amino acids long. V lost 1 base and J lost 0, with 10 bases in between. From germline, CDR1 is SNHLY and CDR2 FYNNEI. CDR3 nucleotides: TGTGCCAGCAGTGAAGGACTTAATAGCTCCTACGAGCAGTACTTC. The encoded protein is CASSEGLNSSYEQYF.